This T cell receptor (beta chain) is from a study of identical twins. One entry per CDR3 protein, called by TCRdb with MiXCR from the 5' RACE reads. The data show approximately 240,000 distinct CDR3 sequences, 11% to 15% seen once. V lost 7 bases and J 3 bases, leaving 7 bases between the germline ends. In germline, CDR1 is SGHAT, CDR2 FQNNGV. This CDR3 has 11 amino acids. Sequenced material: memory (CD45RO+) T cells sorted from blood. The clonotype comes from a woman between 18 and 29 years old in good health. The rearrangement joins TRBV11-2 to TRBJ2-7, with D possibly being TRBD2 (5 bases). The CDR3 loop reads CASKEGYEQYF. In nucleotides, the CDR3 is TGTGCCAGCAAAGAGGGCTACGAGCAGTACTTC.